Listed here are 11 T cell receptor beta chains from one sample, sequenced in a study of T cell responses to AZD1222 COVID-19 vaccine. This table comes from immunoSEQ multiplex PCR, and its TCRdb copy is limited to in-frame clones, with some not included. This table has 110,000 to 150,000 clones, about 90% appearing once. This specimen consisted of peripheral blood, obtained on day 0 of AZD1222 vaccination. The receptors shown here come from an adult in good health.

This chain connects TRBV28 to TRBJ1-2; D call uncertain. V dropped 10 bases and J dropped 7 bases, with 22 bases sitting between them. The germline V gene encodes CDR1 MDHEN and CDR2 SYDVKM. This CDR3 comprises 14 residues. This CDR3 reads CATEAGFVGGGYTF. In DNA, the CDR3 is TGTGCCACCGAAGCCGGTTTCGTTGGTGGTGGCTACACCTTC.

V gene TRBV5-7 combines with J gene TRBJ1-2; possibly TRBD1 for D (5 bases). TRBV5-7 is an ORF; its function is uncertain. This CDR3 has 15 amino acids. V was pared by 0 bases and J by 0 bases, with 9 bases between. In DNA form, the CDR3 reads TGTGCCAGCAGCTTGGAGGGACGGGCTAACTATGGCTACACCTTC. It is translated as CASSLEGRANYGYTF.

This chain connects TRBV29-1 to TRBJ1-5; no reliable D call. The CDR3 loop spans 14 amino acids. CDR1 is SQVTM, CDR2 ANQGSEA, per germline. The V gene lost 4 bases and the J gene lost 5 bases, with 15 bases spanning the gap. CDR3 sequence reads: CSVVEGYEHQPQHF. CDR3 DNA sequence: TGCAGCGTTGTGGAGGGATACGAGCATCAGCCCCAGCATTTT.

The rearrangement links TRBV5-6 to TRBJ2-1; D perhaps matches TRBD2 (6 bases). The ends were cut back, 0 bases at V and 0 bases at J, with 7 bases in the middle. The CDR3 has 15 amino acids. Germline CDR1 is SGHDT and CDR2 is YYEEEE. In DNA, the CDR3 is TGTGCCAGCAGCTTGGTCGGGAGCTCCTACAATGAGCAGTTCTTC. Its translation: CASSLVGSSYNEQFF.

The J gene is TRBJ2-2, the V gene TRBV7-9; TRBD1 is a possible D gene (5 bases). CDR3 length: 14 amino acids. In germline, CDR1 is SEHNR, CDR2 FQNEAQ (reference sequence). Trimming removed 0 bases from V and 6 bases from J, with 8 bases in between. The CDR3 bases are TGTGCCAGCAGCTTAGCGCAAGGGGCCGGGGAGCTGTTTTTT. Its protein is CASSLAQGAGELFF. Full variable domain (rest looked up from reference TRBV7-9 and TRBJ2-2): DTGVSQNPRHKITKRGQNVTFRCDPISEHNRLYWYRQTLGQGPEFLTYFQNEAQLEKSRLLSDRFSAERPKGSFSTLEIQRTEQGDSAMYLCASSLAQGAGELFFGEGSRLTVL.

This clone has a handful of counts. V gene TRBV27 combines with J gene TRBJ2-7; 8 bases map to TRBD1. The CDR3 has 14 amino acids. Germline V gives CDR1 MNHEY, CDR2 SMNVEV (reference sequence). V shed 5 bases, J shed 2 bases, and the junction held 5 bases outside the gene matches. The CDR3 protein is CASSPGQGTYEQYF. CDR3 DNA: TGTGCCAGCAGTCCCGGACAGGGTACCTACGAGCAGTACTTC.

The chain has TRBV19 and TRBJ2-3, with D perhaps TRBD2 (5 bases). The germline V gene has CDR1 LNHDA and CDR2 SQIVND (reference sequence). V was cut by 1 base and J by 1 base, with 15 bases left in between. CDR3 size: 17 residues. DNA for the CDR3: TGTGCCAGTAGTATAGGTGGAGGACCCTATCGCACAGATACGCAGTATTTT. The encoded protein is CASSIGGGPYRTDTQYF.

J is TRBJ1-5 and V is TRBV7-2; D may be TRBD1 (5 bases). V lost 3 bases to trimming and J lost 2 bases, with 11 bases between them. Per germline, CDR1 SGHTA and CDR2 FQGNSA. CDR3 size: 15 residues. Here the CDR3 DNA reads TGTGCCAGCAGCTTGGGGACTATGGGCAATCAGCCCCAGCATTTT. It translates to CASSLGTMGNQPQHF.

The V gene is TRBV27, the J gene TRBJ1-2; D is uncertain. Germline values: CDR1 MNHEY, CDR2 SMNVEV (reference sequence). V lost 4 bases to trimming and J lost 8 bases, with 8 bases between them. The CDR3 extends over 11 amino acids. The CDR3 region has the DNA TGTGCCAGCAGTTCGGGGATCGGCTACACCTTC. This translates into CASSSGIGYTF.

The gene calls are TRBV20-1 and TRBJ2-7; D is ambiguous. CDR1 is DFQATT and CDR2 is SNEGSKA in the germline V gene (reference sequence). V dropped 3 bases and J dropped 7 bases, with 7 bases sitting between them. The CDR3 covers 10 residues. CDR3 bases: TGCAGTGCTAGGCATGGAGAGCAGTACTTC. It yields the protein CSARHGEQYF.

This clone came up once. V gene TRBV4-2 combines with J gene TRBJ1-1, with no clear D. CDR3 length equals 13 residues. The V and J ends lost 4 bases and 6 bases respectively, with 12 bases between them. The germline CDR1 and CDR2 sequences are LGHNA and YNFKEQ. CDR3 protein: CASSLARAPEAFF. The CDR3 region has the DNA TGTGCCAGCAGCCTAGCACGGGCCCCTGAAGCTTTCTTT.